One sample yielded the 20 T cell receptor beta chains listed below, sequenced in a study of T-cell reconstitution after alpha-beta-depleted transplantation in children. A library of TCRbeta sequences, prepared with unique molecular identifiers, was generated. Using its own MiXCR run on the PCR reads, TCRdb lists one record per CDR3 protein. The sample has around 80,000 distinct CDR3 sequences; less than 20% are singletons. The sequencing used PBMCs, mostly from graft donor cells, collected 360 days after TCRalphabeta/CD19-depleted stem cell transplant. These receptors originate from a male patient between 2 and 10 years old who had a stem cell transplant for acute lymphoblastic leukemia, so the T cells may come from the graft donor.

This clonotype was observed a few times. This chain joins TRBV7-2 and TRBJ2-7; D not certain. The V gene's germline CDR1 is SGHTA and CDR2 FQGNSA. Trimming removed 0 bases at V and 6 bases at J, with 9 bases between. The CDR3 consists of 13 residues. The CDR3 sequence: CASSLAYLSEQYF. In nucleotides, the CDR3 is TGTGCCAGCAGCTTAGCTTACCTCTCCGAGCAGTACTTC.

V gene TRBV4-2 combines with J gene TRBJ2-4; D is undetermined. This CDR3 has 15 amino acids. Germline V gene lookup returns CDR1 LGHNA and CDR2 YNFKEQ. V was clipped by 0 bases and J by 0 bases, with 6 bases between them. CDR3 coding DNA: TGTGCCAGCAGCCAAGAGTGGGGAGCCAAAAACATTCAGTACTTC. Encoded protein: CASSQEWGAKNIQYF.

This clonotype was seen a few times. The junction departs from germline at one end; a sequencing error may be responsible. This rearrangement joins TRBV11-2 to TRBJ2-1; TRBD2 agrees at 9 bases. The length of the CDR3 is 15 residues. Germline V CDR1 and CDR2: SGHAT, FQNNGV. The CDR3 reads CASTLAGSSYNEQFF. The CDR3 nucleotides read TGTGCGAGCACCCTAGCGGGGAGCTCCTACAATGAGCAGTTCTTC.

The rearrangement joins TRBV11-2 to TRBJ2-2; D call uncertain. This CDR3 comprises 14 residues. Germline assignment: CDR1 SGHAT and CDR2 FQNNGV. V was clipped by 0 bases and J by 5 bases, with 7 bases between them. CDR3 in amino acids: CASSLDFETGELFF. For the CDR3, the DNA is TGTGCCAGCAGCTTAGATTTCGAGACCGGGGAGCTGTTTTTT.

This clonotype occurred a few times. The chain links TRBV11-1 to TRBJ2-1, with TRBD2 matching 11 bases. The germline V gene has CDR1 SGHAT and CDR2 FQDESV (reference sequence). The V gene end was trimmed by 5 bases and the J gene end by 5 bases; junction bases not matched to a gene: 14. This CDR3 comprises 18 residues. The CDR3 here is CASSRLWHSGRADNEQFF. The CDR3 DNA sequence: TGTGCCAGCAGCCGATTATGGCATAGCGGGAGGGCCGACAATGAGCAGTTCTTC.

J is TRBJ2-4 and V is TRBV5-1; the D call may be TRBD1 or TRBD2 (6 bases each). In germline, CDR1 is SGHRS, CDR2 YFSETQ. Trimming took off 7 bases at V and 5 bases at J, with 13 bases between the two ends. This CDR3 has 13 residues. The CDR3 protein is CASRRDNENIQYF. The CDR3 coding sequence is TGCGCCAGCCGGAGGGACAACGAAAACATTCAGTACTTC.

The CDR3 loop reads CASSLAGEDTQYF. In DNA, the CDR3 is TGTGCCAGCAGCTTAGCCGGGGAGGATACGCAGTATTTT. The V and J genes are TRBV7-8 and TRBJ2-3, with a possible D match to TRBD2 (5 bases). Germline V gives CDR1 SGHVS, CDR2 FQNEAQ. This CDR3 is 13 amino acids long. Trimming pared 0 bases from V and 6 bases from J, leaving 7 bases between.

This clonotype was recorded many times. The chain recombines TRBV7-9 with TRBJ2-7; D is uncertain. Germline V gene lookup returns CDR1 SEHNR and CDR2 FQNEAQ (reference sequence). There are 12 residues in the CDR3. V gave up 4 bases and J gave up 1 base, with 5 bases separating them. The CDR3 loop reads CASSSPSYEQYF. CDR3 sequence (DNA): TGTGCCAGCAGCTCCCCTTCCTACGAGCAGTACTTC.

This clonotype was detected ten times or more. The chain recombines TRBV2 with TRBJ2-1; TRBD2 agrees at 7 bases. Germline CDR1 is SNHLY and CDR2 is FYNNEI. V was clipped by 7 bases and J by 3 bases; unmatched bases: 6. The CDR3 is made up of 14 amino acids. This CDR3 is CASTREVGYNEQFF. CDR3 coding DNA: TGTGCCAGCACTCGGGAGGTTGGCTACAATGAGCAGTTCTTC.

Here the CDR3 reads CASSQALTVVYGYTF. DNA for the CDR3: TGCGCCAGCAGCCAAGCCCTCACGGTCGTCTATGGCTACACCTTC. The gene calls are TRBV4-1 and TRBJ1-2; D call uncertain. Trimming left V 1 base short and J 4 bases short, with 13 bases between. From germline, CDR1 is MGHRA and CDR2 YSYEKL. CDR3 length: 15 amino acids.

The chain has TRBV24-1 and TRBJ1-1; the D gene is possibly TRBD1 (6 bases). Trimming removed 7 bases at V and 4 bases at J, with 18 bases between. The CDR3 has 15 amino acids. Germline CDR1 and CDR2: KGHDR and SFDVKD. The CDR3 DNA reads as TGTGCCACCAGAGGACCGGAGAGGGGGAGCACTGAAGCTTTCTTT. Its translation is CATRGPERGSTEAFF.

This chain connects TRBV4-1 to TRBJ2-1, with D perhaps given as TRBD1 or TRBD2 (5 bases each). The CDR3 spans 13 residues. Deletions cut 0 bases from V and 12 bases from J, with 12 bases between. Germline CDR1 and CDR2: MGHRA and YSYEKL. CDR3 loop: CASSQDPGPRQFF. CDR3 in DNA: TGCGCCAGCAGCCAAGATCCGGGACCAAGGCAGTTCTTC.

This clonotype was seen at least ten times. The V call is TRBV11-3, the J call TRBJ2-3; D might be TRBD1 or TRBD2, each matching 5 bases. Germline CDR1 SGHNT, CDR2 YENEEA. V was shortened by 0 bases and J by 2 bases, with 24 bases between the two germline ends. The CDR3 has 20 residues. The CDR3: CASSLEGALSYGMPTDTQYF. The CDR3 region has the DNA TGTGCCAGCAGCTTAGAAGGGGCCCTATCTTACGGGATGCCCACAGATACGCAGTATTTT.

This clonotype has a handful of counts. The CDR3: CASSQPGTVNTGELFF. The CDR3 DNA reads TGTGCCAGCAGCCAACCCGGGACTGTGAACACCGGGGAGCTGTTTTTT. The chain has TRBV3-1 and TRBJ2-2; possibly TRBD2 for D (6 bases). Germline V gene data show CDR1 as LGHDT and CDR2 as YNNKEL (reference sequence). Trimming stripped 2 bases from V and 1 base from J, with 11 bases between. The CDR3 is 16 residues long.

V is TRBV3-1 and J is TRBJ2-4; TRBD2 might be the D (7 bases). The CDR3 length is 15 residues. Germline CDR1 is LGHDT and CDR2 is YNNKEL (reference sequence). The V end was cut by 11 bases, the J end by 8 bases, with 25 bases between. CDR3 coding DNA: TGTGCCTCCTGCCAGGGGCGGGAGAGGAAAGACATTCAGTACTTC. Translating gives CASCQGRERKDIQYF.

The chain is built from TRBV9 and TRBJ2-3; 9 bases are shared with TRBD2. The length of the CDR3 is 16 residues. Germline V gene sequence: CDR1 SGDLS, CDR2 YYNGEE. The trim removed 5 bases at V and 2 bases at J, leaving 9 bases unmatched. The CDR3 DNA reads as TGTGCCAGCAGTGTGACAGGACTAGCGAACACAGATACGCAGTATTTT. Translated, it gives CASSVTGLANTDTQYF.

This clonotype has more than one count but fewer than ten. The V gene is TRBV12-3 or TRBV12-4, the J gene TRBJ2-7, with D unclear. This CDR3 comprises 13 residues. Between the trimmed V and J ends, which lost 0 bases and 3 bases, there was a span of 6 bases. The CDR3 loop is CASSLATFYEQYF. The CDR3 bases are TGTGCCAGCAGTTTAGCGACTTTCTACGAGCAGTACTTC.

J is TRBJ2-1 and V is TRBV20-1; 9 bases line up with TRBD2. Germline V gene data show CDR1 as DFQATT and CDR2 as SNEGSKA (reference sequence). V lost 0 bases, J lost 10 bases, and 7 bases stayed unmatched. This CDR3 is built from 14 residues. Here the CDR3 DNA reads TGCAGTGCTAGAGACCCGGCGGGAGGGCTGGAGCAGTTCTTC. Residues: CSARDPAGGLEQFF.

This clonotype came up many times. The chain links TRBV5-1 to TRBJ2-2, with D unclear. The germline gives CDR1 SGHRS, CDR2 YFSETQ. The CDR3 is 13 residues long. Trimming stripped 0 bases from V and 3 bases from J, with 3 bases between. The CDR3 coding sequence is TGCGCCAGCAGCTTGGGCTACACCGGGGAGCTGTTTTTT. Translation: CASSLGYTGELFF.

CDR3 region: CASSALQRKTQYF. The DNA for the CDR3 is TGTGCCAGCAGCGCCCTACAGAGGAAGACCCAGTACTTC. This rearrangement joins TRBV11-2 to TRBJ2-5; D call uncertain. Trimming shortened V by 5 bases and J by 6 bases, and 13 bases separated the two germline ends. Germline-derived CDR1 and CDR2 are SGHAT and FQNNGV. The CDR3 contains 13 residues. Together with reference TRBV11-2 and TRBJ2-5, the CDR3 gives the full variable domain: EAGVAQSPRYKIIEKRQSVAFWCNPISGHATLYWYQQILGQGPKLLIQFQNNGVVDDSQLPKDRFSAERLKGVDSTLKIQPAKLEDSAVYLCASSALQRKTQYFGPGTRLLVL.